The 21 T cell receptor beta chains below were found in one sample sequenced in a study of blood T cell repertoires in COVID-19. Clones were sequenced by immunoSEQ multiplex PCR, and TCRdb holds only the in-frame ones, with some missing. This table holds over 200,000 clones, around nine tenths found once. Specimen: peripheral blood. The receptor source for this set is a man in his 60s who had recovered from COVID-19.

The genes are TRBV28 and TRBJ1-3, with unresolved D. Germline assignment: CDR1 MDHEN and CDR2 SYDVKM. V was shortened by 2 bases and J by 7 bases, with 9 bases between the two germline ends. The CDR3 has 13 amino acids. CDR3 bases: TGTGCCAGCAGTTTAGGCGGGGAGAACACCATATATTTT. This gives the protein CASSLGGENTIYF.

This chain joins TRBV11-2 and TRBJ2-5, with D possibly being TRBD2 (5 bases). The CDR3 is 16 amino acids. The V and J ends lost 0 bases and 4 bases respectively, with 15 bases between them. Looked up from germline, CDR1 is SGHAT and CDR2 is FQNNGV. This chain's CDR3 is CASSLDWTDVPETQYF. CDR3 DNA sequence: TGTGCCAGCAGCTTAGATTGGACTGACGTCCCAGAGACCCAGTACTTC. Variable domain in full (rest from reference TRBV11-2 and TRBJ2-5): EAGVAQSPRYKIIEKRQSVAFWCNPISGHATLYWYQQILGQGPKLLIQFQNNGVVDDSQLPKDRFSAERLKGVDSTLKIQPAKLEDSAVYLCASSLDWTDVPETQYFGPGTRLLVL.

V and J are TRBV28 and TRBJ1-4; 9 positions match TRBD1. The CDR3 length is 16 residues. Germline lookup yields CDR1 MDHEN and CDR2 SYDVKM. The trim removed 5 bases at V and 5 bases at J, leaving 9 bases unmatched. DNA of the CDR3: TGTGCCAGCAGTACAAACCCGACAGGGGGAAATGAAAAACTGTTTTTT. As protein: CASSTNPTGGNEKLFF. Full variable domain (outside the CDR3, taken from reference TRBV28 and TRBJ1-4): DVKVTQSSRYLVKRTGEKVFLECVQDMDHENMFWYRQDPGLGLRLIYFSYDVKMKEKGDIPEGYSVSREKKERFSLILESASTNQTSMYLCASSTNPTGGNEKLFFGSGTQLSVL.

In its sample, this clone was seen once. CDR3 in DNA: TGTGCCAGCAGCCAACAGTCCTTCTCTGGAAACACCATATATTTT. This encodes CASSQQSFSGNTIYF. The chain couples TRBV9 to TRBJ1-3; D is unclear. The CDR3 runs 15 residues. Germline CDR1 and CDR2: SGDLS and YYNGEE. V lost 4 bases and J lost 0, with 11 bases in between.

The V call is TRBV5-1, the J call TRBJ2-5, with a tentative D call TRBD2 (7 bases). Looked up from germline, CDR1 is SGHRS and CDR2 is YFSETQ. The CDR3 is 15 residues long. V dropped 0 bases and J dropped 7 bases, with 16 bases sitting between them. The DNA of the CDR3 is TGCGCCAGCAGCTTGGCCCAGGGGAGGGGGATGACCCAGTACTTC. This encodes CASSLAQGRGMTQYF.

This clone appeared once. The chain couples TRBV19 to TRBJ1-2; TRBD1 matches at 8 bases. Trimming took 4 bases from V and 4 from J; bases not matched to a gene: 8. The CDR3 has 15 residues. Per germline, CDR1 LNHDA and CDR2 SQIVND (reference sequence). The CDR3 nucleotides read TGTGCCAGTAGTACCGACGGGGGACAGGCCTATGGCTACACCTTC. It yields the protein CASSTDGGQAYGYTF. Full variable domain (missing parts from reference TRBV19 and TRBJ1-2): DGGITQSPKYLFRKEGQNVTLSCEQNLNHDAMYWYRQDPGQGLRLIYYSQIVNDFQKGDIAEGYSVSREKKESFPLTVTSAQKNPTAFYLCASSTDGGQAYGYTFGSGTRLTVV.

The chain has TRBV4-1 and TRBJ2-2; 7 bases map to TRBD1. Looked up from germline, CDR1 is MGHRA and CDR2 is YSYEKL. The CDR3 is 15 amino acids. Trimming at V came to 5 bases and at J to 0 bases, leaving 3 bases not matched to a gene. The CDR3 coding sequence is TGCGCCAGCAGCGCAGGGACAGCGAACACCGGGGAGCTGTTTTTT. It encodes CASSAGTANTGELFF.

The rearrangement links TRBV12-2 to TRBJ2-1; the table's D call, TRBD2, has no DNA check behind it. TRBV12-2 is a documented pseudogene. The CDR3 extends over 15 amino acids. CDR3 bases: TGTGCAAGTCGCTTCCCGGGGGGTTTCTACAATGAGCAGTTCTTC. This translates into CASRFPGGFYNEQFF.

This chain uses TRBV7-3 with TRBJ2-5; D may be TRBD2 (5 bases). The CDR3 consists of 13 residues. The V gene's germline CDR1 is SGHTA and CDR2 FQGTGA. V lost 0 bases and J lost 6, with 8 bases in between. In nucleotides, the CDR3 is TGTGCCAGCAGCTTAACCGAGGGAAAGACCCAGTACTTC. This translates into CASSLTEGKTQYF. The variable domain in full, completed from reference TRBV7-3 and TRBJ2-5, reads GAGVSQTPSNKVTEKGKYVELRCDPISGHTALYWYRQSLGQGPEFLIYFQGTGAADDSGLPNDRFFAVRPEGSVSTLKIQRTERGDSAVYLCASSLTEGKTQYFGPGTRLLVL.

V usage is TRBV21-1 and J usage is TRBJ2-7; the D call TRBD2 from the table was never checked on the DNA. TRBV21-1 constitutes a pseudogene. This CDR3 is 15 amino acids long. The CDR3 nucleotides are TGTGCCAGCAGCAAAGGGGGGAGGAGCGCCTACGAGCAGTACTTC. It is translated as CASSKGGRSAYEQYF.

This chain joins TRBV7-9 and TRBJ2-6; D not certain. CDR1 is SEHNR and CDR2 is FQNEAQ in the germline V gene (reference sequence). The CDR3 runs to 15 residues. V was shortened by 5 bases and J by 1 base, with 9 bases between the two germline ends. CDR3 nucleotides: TGTGCCAGCAGCCCCATCCCATCTGGGGCCAACGTCCTGACTTTC. It specifies CASSPIPSGANVLTF.

The chain couples TRBV9 to TRBJ2-1; possible D gene TRBD2, 5 bases. CDR3 length: 14 residues. CDR1 and CDR2 (germline): SGDLS, YYNGEE. V dropped 0 bases and J dropped 10 bases, with 14 bases sitting between them. The CDR3 DNA sequence: TGTGCCAGCAGCGTAGTAGGTCTAGCAGGCGAGCAGTTCTTC. Protein sequence: CASSVVGLAGEQFF. The full variable domain, with the rest looked up from reference TRBV9 and TRBJ2-1, is DSGVTQTPKHLITATGQRVTLRCSPRSGDLSVYWYQQSLDQGLQFLIQYYNGEERAKGNILERFSAQQFPDLHSELNLSSLELGDSALYFCASSVVGLAGEQFFGPGTRLTVL.

This chain connects TRBV25-1 to TRBJ2-3; 7 nucleotides line up with TRBD1. V dropped 4 bases and J dropped 2; count of bases not matched to a gene: 6. Germline lookup yields CDR1 MGHDK and CDR2 SYGVNS. This CDR3 has 15 residues. CDR3 coding DNA: TGTGCCAGCAGTGCAGGGACAGCTCTCACAGATACGCAGTATTTT. Protein product: CASSAGTALTDTQYF.

The CDR3, as DNA: TGCGCCAGCAGCTTGGATTTGGCAGGGAATCAGCCCCAGCATTTT. This translates into CASSLDLAGNQPQHF. The chain employs TRBV5-1 and TRBJ1-5, with D possibly being TRBD1 (5 bases). The germline gives CDR1 SGHRS, CDR2 YFSETQ. This CDR3 region has 15 residues. The V gene lost 0 bases and the J gene lost 4 bases, with 11 bases spanning the gap.

The V call is TRBV9, the J call TRBJ2-1, with D unclear. V shed 4 bases and J shed 4 bases, with 12 bases lying between them. The CDR3 has 14 residues. Germline-derived CDR1 and CDR2 are SGDLS and YYNGEE. DNA of the CDR3: TGTGCCAGCAGCATGAGACTCACGTACAATGAGCAGTTCTTC. Translation: CASSMRLTYNEQFF.

This clone has just a few counts. The DNA for the CDR3 is TGCAGCGCCAGGACAGGCACTGAAGCTTTCTTT. This sequence encodes CSARTGTEAFF. This chain connects TRBV29-1 to TRBJ1-1, with 7 nucleotides matching TRBD1. The CDR3 totals 11 residues. The V and J ends lost 7 bases and 4 bases, in that order; junction bases with no gene match: 3. The germline V gene has CDR1 SQVTM and CDR2 ANQGSEA.

This sequence joins TRBV5-6 and TRBJ1-5; no clear D. V lost 3 bases to trimming and J lost 0 bases, with 10 bases between them. Germline V CDR1 and CDR2: SGHDT, YYEEEE. The CDR3 totals 15 residues. The CDR3 loop is CASSSYTISNQPQHF. CDR3 coding DNA: TGTGCCAGCAGCTCCTATACGATTAGCAATCAGCCCCAGCATTTT. The full variable domain, its missing parts supplied by reference TRBV5-6 and TRBJ1-5, is DAGVTQSPTHLIKTRGQQVTLRCSPKSGHDTVSWYQQALGQGPQFIFQYYEEEERQRGNFPDRFSGHQFPNYSSELNVNALLLGDSALYLCASSSYTISNQPQHFGDGTRLSIL.

The chain joins TRBV18 to TRBJ1-5, with D maybe TRBD1 (6 bases). The V end lost 3 bases, the J end lost 3 bases, and 9 bases lay between the germline ends. CDR1 and CDR2 from the germline V gene are KGHSH and LQKENI. The CDR3 spans 14 residues. For the CDR3, the DNA is TGTGCCAGCTCACCTCGGACAGTCAATCAGCCCCAGCATTTT. It codes for CASSPRTVNQPQHF.

The V call is TRBV5-1, the J call TRBJ1-1, with D tentatively TRBD1 (5 bases). This CDR3 spans 15 amino acids. Germline lookup yields CDR1 SGHRS and CDR2 YFSETQ. With 0 bases removed from V and 5 bases from J, the gap between germline ends came to 14 bases. The CDR3 DNA sequence: TGCGCCAGCAGCTTGGTTTTGGGGGGAGGGACTGAAGCTTTCTTT. Translation gives CASSLVLGGGTEAFF.

The chain recombines TRBV9 with TRBJ2-3, with D tentatively TRBD2 (5 bases). Between the trimmed V and J ends, which lost 4 bases and 0 bases, there was a span of 9 bases. The CDR3 runs to 14 residues. Germline V CDR1 and CDR2: SGDLS, YYNGEE. The CDR3 DNA reads as TGTGCCAGCAGCCCCCAGCGGAGCACAGATACGCAGTATTTT. Encoded protein: CASSPQRSTDTQYF.

This clone turned up a few times. This chain joins TRBV9 and TRBJ2-7, with D perhaps matching TRBD2 (6 bases). CDR1 and CDR2 (germline): SGDLS, YYNGEE. This CDR3 comprises 15 residues. The ends were cut back, 2 bases at V and 6 bases at J, with 18 bases in the middle. The CDR3 is CASSVGGYKNGEQYF. The CDR3 DNA reads TGTGCCAGCAGCGTGGGGGGTTACAAAAACGGCGAGCAGTACTTC.